Presented here are 7 T cell receptor beta chains from one specimen sequenced in a study of blood T cell repertoires in COVID-19. Only in-frame clones appear in the TCRdb table, and some are missing; sequencing was by immunoSEQ multiplex PCR. The repertoire holds approximately 260,000 clones, with approximately 91% as singletons. The sequenced material came from peripheral blood. These receptors were obtained from a middle-aged man with acute or convalescent COVID-19.

This clone was seen just once. The chain recombines TRBV4-2 with TRBJ1-1; D may be TRBD1 (6 bases). The germline V gene has CDR1 LGHNA and CDR2 YNFKEQ. There are 14 residues in the CDR3. V lost 5 bases, J lost 3 bases, and 13 bases lay in between. CDR3 DNA sequence: TGTGCCAGCAGCTCGAGGGGGAGCGACACTGAAGCTTTCTTT. Translating gives CASSSRGSDTEAFF.

This chain joins TRBV4-2 and TRBJ2-7; possible D gene TRBD1, 7 bases. Trimming took 4 bases from V and 2 from J, leaving 15 bases between them. From germline, CDR1 is LGHNA and CDR2 YNFKEQ. The CDR3 runs to 15 residues. The CDR3 DNA sequence: TGTGCCAGCAGCCCAGGGGGACTCAGCGCCTACGAGCAGTACTTC. Amino acid sequence: CASSPGGLSAYEQYF.

V is TRBV21-1 and J is TRBJ1-2; the D segment call TRBD1 is taken from the table without a DNA check. TRBV21-1 is a pseudogene locus. This CDR3 is built from 12 residues. CDR3 amino acids: CAKHDRGHGYTF. The CDR3 nucleotides read TGTGCCAAACACGACAGGGGTCATGGCTACACCTTC.

This clone was counted once. This chain joins TRBV12-3 or TRBV12-4 and TRBJ1-2; a weak D match, TRBD1 (5 bases). The CDR3 contains 12 residues. Trimming removed 5 bases at V and 8 bases at J, with 12 bases between. The CDR3: CASSAGIVGYTF. The CDR3 coding sequence is TGTGCCAGCAGTGCAGGGATCGTCGGCTACACCTTC.

V is TRBV7-9 and J is TRBJ2-6; tentative D call: TRBD2 (6 bases). Germline V gives CDR1 SEHNR, CDR2 FQNEAQ (reference sequence). This CDR3 is 15 amino acids long. Trimming took 7 bases from V and 0 from J, leaving 10 bases between them. The CDR3 sequence: CASTDGGSGANVLTF. CDR3 sequence (DNA): TGTGCCAGCACCGACGGGGGCTCTGGGGCCAACGTCCTGACTTTC.

The chain carries TRBV14 and TRBJ2-2; D ambiguous. The CDR3 is 17 residues long. Germline loops: CDR1 SGHDN, CDR2 FVKESK. Trimming took 0 bases from V and 6 from J, leaving 17 bases between them. The chain's CDR3 is CASSQESAPIGAGELFF. The CDR3 DNA follows: TGTGCCAGCAGCCAAGAGTCGGCCCCGATAGGAGCCGGGGAGCTGTTTTTT.

CDR3 sequence (DNA): TGTGCCAGCAGCTTAGTGGCAGGGGGTGGCTACGAGCAGTACTTC. Amino acid sequence: CASSLVAGGGYEQYF. The V call is TRBV7-8, the J call TRBJ2-7; 7 bases fit TRBD1. This CDR3 contains 15 residues. Trimming took 1 base from V and 3 from J; bases not matched to a gene: 6. The germline gives CDR1 SGHVS, CDR2 FQNEAQ.